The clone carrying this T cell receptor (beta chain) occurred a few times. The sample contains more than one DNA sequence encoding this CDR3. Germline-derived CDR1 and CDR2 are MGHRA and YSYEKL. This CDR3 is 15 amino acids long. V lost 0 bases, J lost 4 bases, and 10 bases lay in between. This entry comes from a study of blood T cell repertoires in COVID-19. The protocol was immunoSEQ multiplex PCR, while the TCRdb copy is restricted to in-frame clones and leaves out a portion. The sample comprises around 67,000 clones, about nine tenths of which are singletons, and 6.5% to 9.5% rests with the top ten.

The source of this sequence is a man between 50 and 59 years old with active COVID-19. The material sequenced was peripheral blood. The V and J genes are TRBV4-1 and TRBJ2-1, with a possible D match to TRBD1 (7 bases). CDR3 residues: CASSQDPGGYNEQFF. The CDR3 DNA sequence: TGCGCCAGCAGCCAAGATCCAGGGGGGTACAATGAGCAGTTCTTC.